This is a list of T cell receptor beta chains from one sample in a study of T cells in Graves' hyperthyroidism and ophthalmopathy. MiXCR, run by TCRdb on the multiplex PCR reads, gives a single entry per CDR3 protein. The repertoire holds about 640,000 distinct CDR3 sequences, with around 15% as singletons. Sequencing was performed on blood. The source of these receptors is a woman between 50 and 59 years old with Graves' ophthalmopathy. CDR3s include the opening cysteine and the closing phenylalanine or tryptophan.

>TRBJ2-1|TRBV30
CALTTSGVYNEQFF
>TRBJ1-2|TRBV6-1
CASRWAGREGYTF
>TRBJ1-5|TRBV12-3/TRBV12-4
CASSPGDRVQPQHF
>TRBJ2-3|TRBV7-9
CASSLEDIGYTQYF
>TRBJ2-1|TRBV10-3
CAISETGRKTYNEQFF
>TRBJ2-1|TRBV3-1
CASSHINNEQFF
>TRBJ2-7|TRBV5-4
CASSSTRDSLTYEQYF
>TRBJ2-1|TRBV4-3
CASSQDPSSEQFF
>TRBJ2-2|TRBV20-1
CSAEPGGPTGELFF
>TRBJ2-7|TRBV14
CASSHKDRRHSYEQYF
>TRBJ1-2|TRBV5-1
CASSLAKGHYTF
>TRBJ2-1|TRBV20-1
CSAKRDSNILYPIQFF
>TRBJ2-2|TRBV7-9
CASSSGLAGAGELFF
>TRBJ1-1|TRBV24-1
CATSDSGTGQPEAFF
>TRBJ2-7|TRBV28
CASTTVGVSYEQYF
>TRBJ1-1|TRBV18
CASSWGPGVNTEAFF
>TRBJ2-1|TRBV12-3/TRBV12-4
CASSFPNAGISEQFF
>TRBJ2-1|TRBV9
CASSTGGGEQFF